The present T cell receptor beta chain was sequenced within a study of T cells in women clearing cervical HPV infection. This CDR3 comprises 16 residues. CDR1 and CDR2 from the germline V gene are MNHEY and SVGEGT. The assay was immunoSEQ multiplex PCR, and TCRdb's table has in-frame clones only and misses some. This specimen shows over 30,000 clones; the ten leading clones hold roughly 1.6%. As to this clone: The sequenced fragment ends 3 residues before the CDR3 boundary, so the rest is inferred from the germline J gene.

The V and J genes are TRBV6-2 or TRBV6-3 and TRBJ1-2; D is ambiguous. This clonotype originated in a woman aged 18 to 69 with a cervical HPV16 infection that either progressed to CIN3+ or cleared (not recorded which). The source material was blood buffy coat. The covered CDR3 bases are TGTGCCAGCAGTTACTCGATAGCGGGGAGCTACAATGAC. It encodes CASSYSIAGSYND. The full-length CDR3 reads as CASSYSIAGSYNDYTF.